These 7 T cell receptor beta chains came from one sample sequenced in a study of cytomegalovirus exposure and HLA in healthy donors. 60 Vbeta and 13 Jbeta primers were used in PCR. Produced via immunoSEQ multiplex PCR; TCRdb's table is partial and in-frame only. Of just over 200,000 clones in the sample, approximately 70% are singletons; the top ten hold around 3%. Sequences were obtained from PBMCs. The receptors were gathered from a man aged 40-49 years in good health and CMV-seropositive.

The genes are TRBV6-5 and TRBJ2-5; a possible D gene is TRBD1 (6 bases). V shed 0 bases and J shed 1 base, with 9 bases lying between them. The CDR3 is 15 amino acids. CDR1 is MNHEY and CDR2 is SVGAGI in the germline V gene. DNA of the CDR3: TGTGCCAGCAGTTACTCCACAGGGTTCCAAGAGACCCAGTACTTC. This codes for CASSYSTGFQETQYF.

V is TRBV14 and J is TRBJ1-2, with a tentative D call TRBD1 (5 bases). Germline V gene sequence: CDR1 SGHDN, CDR2 FVKESK. This CDR3 contains 15 residues. Trimming removed 0 bases at V and 3 bases at J, with 11 bases between. The CDR3 coding sequence is TGTGCCAGCAGCCAAGATGGGGCGAGTTACTATGGCTACACCTTC. Protein sequence: CASSQDGASYYGYTF.

The rearrangement links TRBV5-1 to TRBJ1-1, with 8 bases lining up with TRBD1. The CDR3 has 15 residues. V dropped 4 bases and J dropped 6; count of bases not matched to a gene: 11. The germline CDR1 and CDR2 sequences are SGHRS and YFSETQ. Here the CDR3 reads CASSLQGDSRSEAFF. CDR3 in DNA: TGCGCCAGCAGCCTACAGGGGGATTCTAGGTCTGAAGCTTTCTTT.

V usage is TRBV6-4 and J usage is TRBJ1-2; 8 bases line up with TRBD1. CDR1 is MRHNA and CDR2 is SNTAGT in the germline V gene. With 3 bases clipped from V and 2 bases from J, the junction kept 2 bases outside the gene matches. The CDR3 has 14 amino acids. The CDR3 protein is CASSEDRANYGYTF. The CDR3 nucleotides read TGTGCCAGCAGTGAGGACAGGGCGAACTATGGCTACACCTTC.

This chain links TRBV29-1 with TRBJ2-7, with D possibly matching TRBD1 (6 bases). The CDR3 is 14 amino acids. Germline V gene lookup returns CDR1 SQVTM and CDR2 ANQGSEA. V lost 7 bases, J lost 2 bases, and 18 bases lay in between. The CDR3 loop reads CSATGGLGAYEQYF. The CDR3 bases are TGCAGCGCCACTGGGGGCCTTGGGGCCTACGAGCAGTACTTC.

The chain couples TRBV5-8 to TRBJ2-6; a weak D match, TRBD2 (5 bases). Trimming pared 0 bases from V and 1 base from J, leaving 17 bases between. The CDR3 has 19 residues. Germline V gene lookup returns CDR1 SGHTS and CDR2 YDEGEE. The CDR3 coding sequence is TGTGCCAGCAGCTTGGATGAGGCAGACACTAGTTCTGGGGCCAACGTCCTGACTTTC. Its protein is CASSLDEADTSSGANVLTF.

The chain joins TRBV5-4 to TRBJ2-7, with 8 bases fitting TRBD1. The CDR3 is 14 residues long. The V gene end was trimmed by 0 bases and the J gene end by 4 bases; junction bases not matched to a gene: 3. Germline CDR1 reads SGHNT; CDR2 reads YYREEE (reference sequence). CDR3 sequence reads: CASSLGDRRYEQYF. For the CDR3, the DNA is TGTGCCAGCAGCTTGGGGGACAGGAGGTACGAGCAGTACTTC.